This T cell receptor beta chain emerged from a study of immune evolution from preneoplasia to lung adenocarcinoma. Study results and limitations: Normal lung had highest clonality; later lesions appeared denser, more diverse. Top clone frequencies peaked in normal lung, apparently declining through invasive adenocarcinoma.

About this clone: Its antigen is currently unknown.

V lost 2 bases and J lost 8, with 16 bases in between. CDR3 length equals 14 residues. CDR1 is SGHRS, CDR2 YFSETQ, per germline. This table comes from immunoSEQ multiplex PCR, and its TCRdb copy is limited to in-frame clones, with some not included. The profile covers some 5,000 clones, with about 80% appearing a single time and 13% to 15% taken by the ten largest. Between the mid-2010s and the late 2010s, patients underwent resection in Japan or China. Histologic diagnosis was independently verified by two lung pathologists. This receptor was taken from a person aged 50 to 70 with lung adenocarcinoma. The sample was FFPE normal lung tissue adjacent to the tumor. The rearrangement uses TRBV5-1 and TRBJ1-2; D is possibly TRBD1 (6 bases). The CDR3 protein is CASSFRGGAHGYTF. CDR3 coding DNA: TGCGCCAGCAGCTTTCGAGGGGGGGCACACGGCTACACCTTC.